What follows are 5 T cell receptor beta chains derived from one specimen sequenced in a study of T cell responses to AZD1222 COVID-19 vaccine. TCRdb keeps only in-frame clones here, not all; method: immunoSEQ multiplex PCR. The sample holds tens of thousands of clones, around 84% seen once. The sequences come from peripheral blood, collected on day 0 of AZD1222 vaccination. These receptors were collected from an adult in good health.

The count of this clone is one. The genes are TRBV3-1 (or the pseudogene TRBV3-2) and TRBJ2-2; TRBD1 matches 7 bases. The CDR3 runs 15 residues. CDR1 LGHDT and CDR2 YNNKEL come from the germline V gene (reference sequence). V lost 6 bases to trimming and J lost 1 base; unmatched junction nucleotides: 5. The CDR3: CASRTDRRNTGELFF. The CDR3 nucleotides read TGTGCCAGCAGAACGGACAGGAGGAACACCGGGGAGCTGTTTTTT.

The chain employs TRBV2 and TRBJ1-1; D ambiguous. CDR1 and CDR2 from the germline V gene are SNHLY and FYNNEI. This CDR3 contains 14 residues. The germline V and J ends were trimmed by 6 bases and 1 base, with 12 bases remaining between them. This CDR3 reads CASSLQSENTEAFF. CDR3 nucleotide sequence: TGTGCCAGCAGCCTACAGTCCGAGAACACTGAAGCTTTCTTT.

The rearrangement uses TRBV7-2 and TRBJ2-7; either TRBD1 or TRBD2 may supply D (5 bases each). Germline loops: CDR1 SGHTA, CDR2 FQGNSA. Between the trimmed V and J ends, which lost 5 bases and 9 bases, there was a span of 20 bases. CDR3 length: 14 amino acids. For the CDR3, the DNA is TGTGCCAGCAGCCTTAGGGACGGAGCGCATGGGCAGTACTTC. It yields the protein CASSLRDGAHGQYF.

Concerning this clone: An end of the junction does not agree with germline; a read error may underlie this. V is TRBV2 and J is TRBJ2-1; 10 bases are shared with TRBD2. The germline V gene has CDR1 SNHLY and CDR2 FYNNEI. This CDR3 has 15 residues. The CDR3 coding sequence is TGTGCCAGCAGTAAAGCGGGGGGGGCCTACAATGAGCAGTTCTTC. Protein: CASSKAGGAYNEQFF. The full variable domain, in which reference TRBV2 and TRBJ2-1 provide the parts outside the CDR3, is EPEVTQTPSHQVTQMGQEVILRCVPISNHLYFYWYRQILGQKVEFLVSFYNNEISEKSEIFDDQFSVERPDGSNFTLKIRSTKLEDSAMYFCASSKAGGAYNEQFFGPGTRLTVL.

This clone has a handful of counts. The V and J genes are TRBV5-6 and TRBJ2-7, with a weak D call TRBD1 (6 bases). The length of the CDR3 is 14 residues. Germline assignment: CDR1 SGHDT and CDR2 YYEEEE. V was trimmed by 4 bases and J by 0 bases, leaving 11 bases between them. The CDR3 protein is CASSQTGISYEQYF. The CDR3, as DNA: TGTGCCAGCAGCCAAACAGGGATCTCCTACGAGCAGTACTTC.